Below, 15 T cell receptor beta chains from the same sample are listed, as sequenced in a study of read filtering for tumor transcriptome and immune sequencing. Molecular barcoded adaptors covering alpha/delta and beta/gamma chains were used on around 400 ng RNA. TCRdb re-called the reads with MiXCR, one entry per CDR3 protein. This sample carries 75,000 to 90,000 distinct CDR3 sequences, around an eighth of them seen once, and the ten largest clones take 15%. Material for sequencing was a population of CD138-negative cells sorted from bone marrow. The receptors shown here come from a donor aged 40 or over with multiple myeloma.

Many counts were recorded for this clonotype. J is TRBJ2-3 and V is TRBV20-1; TRBD2 matches 8 bases. V dropped 6 bases and J dropped 5; count of bases not matched to a gene: 10. This CDR3 is 14 amino acids long. CDR1 is DFQATT, CDR2 SNEGSKA, per germline (reference sequence). The CDR3 sequence: CSATSGSGKDTQYF. CDR3 sequence (DNA): TGCAGTGCGACGAGCGGGAGTGGGAAAGATACGCAGTATTTT.

This clonotype was recorded many times. V usage is TRBV5-1 and J usage is TRBJ1-1, with 12 nucleotides matching TRBD1. Germline V gene data show CDR1 as SGHRS and CDR2 as YFSETQ. The J segment lost 5 bases and the V segment lost 2 bases, leaving 4 bases of the junction unmatched. This CDR3 is built from 15 residues. CDR3 in DNA: TGCGCCAGCAGCTTAGGGACAGGGGGCGGTACTGAAGCTTTCTTT. Amino acids: CASSLGTGGGTEAFF. Together with reference TRBV5-1 and TRBJ1-1, the CDR3 gives the full variable domain: KAGVTQTPRYLIKTRGQQVTLSCSPISGHRSVSWYQQTPGQGLQFLFEYFSETQRNKGNFPGRFSGRQFSNSRSEMNVSTLELGDSALYLCASSLGTGGGTEAFFGQGTRLTVV.

This clonotype showed up many times. The rearrangement joins TRBV18 to TRBJ1-5, with 7 bases fitting TRBD1. Losses at the gene ends were 4 bases for V and 7 bases for J; bases not matched to a gene: 7. The V gene's germline CDR1 is KGHSH and CDR2 LQKENI. CDR3 length equals 14 residues. CDR3 sequence reads: CASSRDRSEQPQHF. In nucleotides, the CDR3 is TGTGCCAGCTCACGGGACAGATCAGAGCAGCCCCAGCATTTT. The whole variable domain, remainder taken from reference TRBV18 and TRBJ1-5, is NAGVMQNPRHLVRRRGQEARLRCSPMKGHSHVYWYRQLPEEGLKFMVYLQKENIIDESGMPKERFSAEFPKEGPSILRIQQVVRGDSAAYFCASSRDRSEQPQHFGDGTRLSIL.

This clonotype was found many times. This chain links TRBV20-1 with TRBJ1-6; D possibly corresponds to TRBD1 (6 bases). The CDR3 is made up of 16 amino acids. The ends were cut back, 5 bases at V and 9 bases at J, with 23 bases in the middle. The germline gives CDR1 DFQATT, CDR2 SNEGSKA (reference sequence). The CDR3 protein is CSAPLYIQGNGSPLHF. DNA for the CDR3: TGCAGTGCTCCGCTATACATACAGGGAAATGGTTCACCCCTCCACTTT.

This clonotype came up many times. The chain links TRBV3-1 to TRBJ1-6; no reliable D call. V lost 3 bases and J lost 9, with 6 bases in between. Germline V gene data show CDR1 as LGHDT and CDR2 as YNNKEL (reference sequence). The CDR3 extends over 12 amino acids. This CDR3 is CASSQEGSPLHF. The CDR3 DNA follows: TGTGCCAGCAGCCAGGAGGGTTCACCCCTCCACTTT.

This clonotype was counted ten times or more. The CDR3 DNA reads TGTGCCAGCAGACAAAGCGGGAGCTCCTACAATGAGCAGTTCTTC. This sequence encodes CASRQSGSSYNEQFF. The V call is TRBV6-2 or TRBV6-3, the J call TRBJ2-1; 8 bases line up with TRBD2. V dropped 6 bases and J dropped 0; count of bases not matched to a gene: 4. This CDR3 spans 15 amino acids. The germline V gene encodes CDR1 MNHEY and CDR2 SVGEGT.

Turning to this clonotype: A much bigger clone sits one base away, suggesting this may be a read error. The genes are TRBV7-9 and TRBJ2-6; TRBD2 is a possible D gene (7 bases). This CDR3 is built from 16 residues. Germline V lookup: CDR1 SEHNR, CDR2 FQNEAQ (reference sequence). Here the CDR3 DNA reads TGTGCCAGCAGCTTAGGGGGGGGGCCTGGGGCCAACATCCTGACTTTC. It translates to CASSLGGGPGANILTF.

V usage is TRBV5-1 and J usage is TRBJ1-2, with 7 positions matching TRBD1. CDR3 length equals 14 residues. With 3 bases clipped from V and 4 bases from J, the junction kept 6 bases outside the gene matches. CDR1 is SGHRS, CDR2 YFSETQ, per germline. CDR3 DNA: TGCGCCAGCAGCTCCCAGGGGGGCGGCTATGGCTACACCTTC. Its protein product is CASSSQGGGYGYTF. The full variable domain, in which reference TRBV5-1 and TRBJ1-2 provide the parts outside the CDR3, is KAGVTQTPRYLIKTRGQQVTLSCSPISGHRSVSWYQQTPGQGLQFLFEYFSETQRNKGNFPGRFSGRQFSNSRSEMNVSTLELGDSALYLCASSSQGGGYGYTFGSGTRLTVV.

This clonotype has a count of ten or more. The V and J genes are TRBV7-9 and TRBJ2-1, with D perhaps TRBD1 or TRBD2 (5 bases each). CDR1 is SEHNR and CDR2 is FQNEAQ in the germline V gene (reference sequence). The CDR3 extends over 16 amino acids. With 3 bases removed from V and 0 bases from J, the gap between germline ends came to 12 bases. CDR3 nucleotide sequence: TGTGCCAGCAGCTTCCTCTGGGGGAGCTCCTACAATGAGCAGTTCTTC. Protein product: CASSFLWGSSYNEQFF.

The CDR3 is CASSAPQGFQAFF. CDR3 nucleotides: TGTGCCAGCAGCGCCCCTCAGGGGTTTCAAGCTTTCTTT. V and J are TRBV7-9 and TRBJ1-1; TRBD1 is a possible D gene (6 bases). Per germline, CDR1 SEHNR and CDR2 FQNEAQ (reference sequence). V lost 5 bases and J lost 9, with 16 bases in between. The CDR3 spans 13 residues. Variable domain in full (rest from reference TRBV7-9 and TRBJ1-1): DTGVSQNPRHKITKRGQNVTFRCDPISEHNRLYWYRQTLGQGPEFLTYFQNEAQLEKSRLLSDRFSAERPKGSFSTLEIQRTEQGDSAMYLCASSAPQGFQAFFGQGTRLTVV.

This clonotype has at least ten counts. V gene TRBV6-1 combines with J gene TRBJ2-1; 8 bases fit TRBD1. This CDR3 is built from 16 residues. The junction had 5 bases not matched to a gene; V was cut back by 2 bases and J by 2 bases. The germline V gene encodes CDR1 MNHNS and CDR2 SASEGT. This CDR3 is CASSELRQGPYNEQFF. CDR3 DNA sequence: TGTGCCAGCAGTGAATTGAGACAGGGGCCCTACAATGAGCAGTTCTTC.

This clonotype was seen more than once but under ten times. The chain combines TRBV7-2 with TRBJ1-1, with 8 bases that match TRBD1. The CDR3 totals 17 residues. The germline V gene encodes CDR1 SGHTA and CDR2 FQGNSA. The V gene end was trimmed by 5 bases and the J gene end by 5 bases; junction bases not matched to a gene: 16. CDR3 bases: TGTGCCAGCAGCGAAGGCGGTCCAGGGGGCGGTGGGACTGAAGCTTTCTTT. This translates into CASSEGGPGGGGTEAFF.

This clonotype has at least ten counts. The genes are TRBV12-2 and TRBJ1-1; TRBD1, as called in the table, went unchecked against the DNA. TRBV12-2 is shown as a pseudogene. The CDR3 extends over 18 amino acids. In DNA, the CDR3 is TGTGCAAGTCGCCCTCTTCGGACAGGCGTAGGTACGAACACTGAAGCTTTCTTT. Its translation: CASRPLRTGVGTNTEAFF.

The sample holds many counts of this clonotype. The chain has TRBV4-1 and TRBJ1-5; perhaps TRBD1 as D (5 bases). The CDR3 loop spans 14 amino acids. V lost 4 bases to trimming and J lost 3 bases, with 10 bases between them. Germline-derived CDR1 and CDR2 are MGHRA and YSYEKL. Here the CDR3 DNA reads TGCGCCAGCAGCCGCTCAGGGATCAATCAGCCCCAGCATTTT. It specifies CASSRSGINQPQHF.

The table lists this clonotype with many counts. The CDR3 nucleotides read TGCGCCAGCAGCTGGGGGAACCCGGGACTAGCGGGGGAGCAGTTCTTC. Its protein is CASSWGNPGLAGEQFF. V and J are TRBV5-1 and TRBJ2-1; 13 positions agree with TRBD2. V was clipped by 3 bases and J by 10 bases; unmatched bases: 10. Germline lookup yields CDR1 SGHRS and CDR2 YFSETQ. The CDR3 has 16 residues. The full variable domain, completed using reference TRBV5-1 and TRBJ2-1, is KAGVTQTPRYLIKTRGQQVTLSCSPISGHRSVSWYQQTPGQGLQFLFEYFSETQRNKGNFPGRFSGRQFSNSRSEMNVSTLELGDSALYLCASSWGNPGLAGEQFFGPGTRLTVL.